These 31 T cell receptor beta chains were all obtained from the same sample, sequenced in a study of T cells after yellow fever vaccination. TCRdb re-analysed the 5' RACE reads in MiXCR, keeping a single row per CDR3 protein. The table has about 300,000 distinct CDR3 sequences, 3% to 4.5% seen once; the top ten hold roughly 26%. The source material was PBMCs, sampled 5 days after the yellow fever booster vaccination. These receptors all stem from a man in his late teens or twenties who received the YFV17D yellow fever vaccine.

This clonotype was recorded a few times. J is TRBJ2-7 and V is TRBV6-2 or TRBV6-3, with 10 bases fitting TRBD2. The trim removed 3 bases at V and 7 bases at J, leaving 9 bases unmatched. The CDR3 runs to 15 residues. Germline-derived CDR1 and CDR2 are MNHEY and SVGEGT. CDR3: CASSYRASGGYEQYF. The CDR3 DNA is TGTGCCAGCAGTTATCGGGCTAGCGGGGGCTATGAGCAGTACTTC.

This clonotype was seen a handful of times. V is TRBV5-1 and J is TRBJ1-6; D gene uncertain. Germline values: CDR1 SGHRS, CDR2 YFSETQ. The V gene lost 2 bases and the J gene lost 14 bases, with 17 bases spanning the gap. This CDR3 has 14 residues. In DNA, the CDR3 is TGCGCCAGCAGCTTCTACGGGGATTCGAGGGCCCTCCACTTT. Residues: CASSFYGDSRALHF.

The V call is TRBV10-3, the J call TRBJ1-4; 9 nucleotides match TRBD1. This CDR3 comprises 14 residues. Germline V lookup: CDR1 ENHRY, CDR2 SYGVKD. The V and J ends lost 6 bases and 2 bases, in that order; junction bases with no gene match: 1. The CDR3 nucleotides read TGTGCCATCAGGGGACAGGGTACTAATGAAAAACTGTTTTTT. Its translation is CAIRGQGTNEKLFF.

In this sample, this clonotype turned up many times. The V call is TRBV27, the J call TRBJ2-1; the match to TRBD2 covers 9 bases. The CDR3 spans 14 residues. Germline V gives CDR1 MNHEY, CDR2 SMNVEV (reference sequence). V lost 4 bases, J lost 8 bases, and 6 bases stayed unmatched. DNA of the CDR3: TGTGCCAGCAGTTCGGGACTAGCTTATGATGAGCAGTTCTTC. Amino acids: CASSSGLAYDEQFF.

This clonotype has ten or more counts. This chain's CDR3 is CASSSSGYTEAFF. CDR3 in DNA: TGCGCCAGCAGCTCCTCGGGGTACACTGAAGCTTTCTTT. The rearrangement links TRBV5-1 to TRBJ1-1; no reliable D call. The CDR3 length is 13 residues. The ends were cut back, 3 bases at V and 3 bases at J, with 9 bases in the middle. CDR1 SGHRS and CDR2 YFSETQ come from the germline V gene.

This clonotype was found many times. V gene TRBV6-6 combines with J gene TRBJ2-3; D is unclear. CDR1 is MNHNY, CDR2 SVGAGI, per germline (reference sequence). The CDR3 is 14 amino acids. Trimming stripped 0 bases from V and 4 bases from J, with 8 bases between. The CDR3 reads CASSYSTGSDTQYF. The DNA of the CDR3 is TGTGCCAGCAGTTACTCGACCGGGTCAGATACGCAGTATTTT.

The V gene is TRBV4-1, the J gene TRBJ1-5; no reliable D call. The CDR3 is 14 amino acids. The V gene's germline CDR1 is MGHRA and CDR2 YSYEKL. V shed 3 bases and J shed 0 bases, with 6 bases lying between them. CDR3 loop: CASSHGISNQPQHF. The CDR3 DNA reads as TGCGCCAGCAGCCATGGTATTAGCAATCAGCCCCAGCATTTT.

This clonotype was observed a few times. V gene TRBV7-6 combines with J gene TRBJ2-1; D is possibly TRBD1 or TRBD2 (5 bases each). Looked up from germline, CDR1 is SGHVS and CDR2 is FNYEAQ. V shed 3 bases and J shed 6 bases, with 6 bases lying between them. This CDR3 region has 12 residues. CDR3 amino acids: CASSFGANEQFF. CDR3 DNA: TGTGCCAGCAGCTTCGGGGCCAATGAGCAGTTCTTC. The variable domain in full, with the rest retrieved from reference TRBV7-6 and TRBJ2-1, is GAGVSQSPRYKVTKRGQDVALRCDPISGHVSLYWYRQALGQGPEFLTYFNYEAQQDKSGLPNDRFSAERPEGSISTLTIQRTEQRDSAMYRCASSFGANEQFFGPGTRLTVL.

This clonotype occurred once. A much bigger clone sits one base away, suggesting this may be a read error. CDR3 in amino acids: CASSGAGGKQYF. DNA for the CDR3: TGCGCCAGCAGTGGTGCAGGGGGCAAGCAGTACTTC. This sequence joins TRBV10-1 and TRBJ2-7, with 8 positions matching TRBD1. Germline CDR1 reads WNHNN; CDR2 reads SYGVQD (reference sequence). This CDR3 has 12 amino acids. With 4 bases clipped from V and 8 bases from J, the junction kept 4 bases outside the gene matches.

This clonotype was detected only a few times. The chain joins TRBV19 to TRBJ2-7; 9 nucleotides match TRBD1. Germline V gene data show CDR1 as LNHDA and CDR2 as SQIVND (reference sequence). V was pared by 8 bases and J by 5 bases, with 4 bases of the junction left unmatched. The CDR3 runs to 12 residues. The CDR3 protein is CASRQGDNEQYF. CDR3 nucleotide sequence: TGTGCCAGTCGACAGGGGGACAACGAGCAGTACTTC.

The table lists this clonotype with a few counts. The gene calls are TRBV14 and TRBJ2-2; D call uncertain. CDR1 and CDR2 from the germline V gene are SGHDN and FVKESK. This CDR3 contains 13 residues. The V end lost 6 bases, the J end lost 6 bases, and 11 bases lay between the germline ends. CDR3 bases: TGTGCCAGCAGTAGCCATCGGCCCGGGGAGCTGTTTTTT. The encoded protein is CASSSHRPGELFF.

The rearrangement links TRBV12-3 or TRBV12-4 to TRBJ1-1, with D possibly matching TRBD1 (5 bases). V lost 5 bases, J lost 5 bases, and 15 bases lay in between. CDR3 length: 14 amino acids. The CDR3 here is CASSPRGDGTEAFF. In DNA form, the CDR3 reads TGTGCCAGCAGTCCACGTGGGGACGGTACTGAAGCTTTCTTT.

In its sample, this clonotype was seen a few times. This rearrangement joins TRBV7-9 to TRBJ2-2; D tentatively fits TRBD1 or TRBD2 (6 bases each). V gave up 5 bases and J gave up 0 bases, with 13 bases separating them. This CDR3 is built from 16 residues. Germline loops: CDR1 SEHNR, CDR2 FQNEAQ (reference sequence). CDR3 residues: CASSHLGGSNTGELFF. The CDR3 nucleotides read TGTGCCAGCAGCCATCTGGGGGGCTCGAACACCGGGGAGCTGTTTTTT.

The sample holds many counts of this clonotype. The V and J genes are TRBV27 and TRBJ2-3; possible D gene TRBD2, 6 bases. The germline V and J ends were trimmed by 6 bases and 3 bases, with 16 bases remaining between them. The germline gives CDR1 MNHEY, CDR2 SMNVEV (reference sequence). CDR3 length equals 15 residues. The CDR3 nucleotides are TGTGCCAGCAGCAGCCGGGAGACGTTGACAGATACGCAGTATTTT. It specifies CASSSRETLTDTQYF.

This clonotype was recorded many times. The chain is built from TRBV4-3 and TRBJ2-5, with no clear D. The CDR3 length is 15 residues. The germline V and J ends were trimmed by 1 base and 0 bases, with 9 bases remaining between them. From germline, CDR1 is LGHNA and CDR2 YSLEER. CDR3 sequence reads: CASSQVFRDQETQYF. The CDR3 bases are TGCGCCAGCAGCCAAGTTTTCCGGGACCAAGAGACCCAGTACTTC.

V and J are TRBV19 and TRBJ2-3; D may be TRBD1 (6 bases). The CDR3 runs to 15 residues. The V and J ends lost 3 bases and 5 bases respectively, with 15 bases between them. Germline assignment: CDR1 LNHDA and CDR2 SQIVND (reference sequence). CDR3 region: CASSMMDSVGDTQYF. The CDR3 coding sequence is TGTGCCAGTAGTATGATGGACAGCGTCGGAGATACGCAGTATTTT.

This clonotype has just a few counts. V usage is TRBV27 and J usage is TRBJ2-7; the match to TRBD2 covers 12 bases. This CDR3 has 14 residues. Looked up from germline, CDR1 is MNHEY and CDR2 is SMNVEV (reference sequence). The ends lost 8 bases at V and 2 bases at J; junction bases unmatched: 4. CDR3 in DNA: TGTGCCAGCGTCGGACTAGCGGGGCCCTACGAGCAGTACTTC. This encodes CASVGLAGPYEQYF.

This clonotype was found many times. This chain links TRBV11-2 with TRBJ2-7; D tentatively fits TRBD1 or TRBD2 (5 bases each). V was clipped by 8 bases and J by 3 bases, with 11 bases between them. Germline V gene data show CDR1 as SGHAT and CDR2 as FQNNGV. There are 12 residues in the CDR3. This CDR3 reads CASRGRSYEQYF. The CDR3 DNA reads TGTGCCAGCCGGGGCAGGAGCTACGAGCAGTACTTC. The whole variable domain, filled in from reference TRBV11-2 and TRBJ2-7, reads EAGVAQSPRYKIIEKRQSVAFWCNPISGHATLYWYQQILGQGPKLLIQFQNNGVVDDSQLPKDRFSAERLKGVDSTLKIQPAKLEDSAVYLCASRGRSYEQYFGPGTRLTVT.

The sample holds many counts of this clonotype. The chain is built from TRBV4-3 and TRBJ2-1; tentatively, D is TRBD1 or TRBD2 (5 bases each). The length of the CDR3 is 16 residues. V lost 2 bases and J 1 base, leaving 12 bases between the germline ends. CDR1 LGHNA and CDR2 YSLEER come from the germline V gene. CDR3 residues: CASSQSRGESYNEQFF. The CDR3 bases are TGCGCCAGCAGCCAATCGAGAGGGGAATCCTACAATGAGCAGTTCTTC.

This clonotype showed up just a few times. The gene calls are TRBV4-1 and TRBJ1-2; the D is unclear. V gave up 1 base and J gave up 4 bases, with 10 bases separating them. CDR3 size: 14 residues. The germline CDR1 and CDR2 sequences are MGHRA and YSYEKL. CDR3 sequence: CASSQVGQRYGYTF. The CDR3 DNA follows: TGCGCCAGCAGCCAAGTAGGCCAGCGCTATGGCTACACCTTC.

This clonotype was seen many times. The chain is built from TRBV7-9 and TRBJ2-7, with D tentatively TRBD1 (6 bases). The V gene's germline CDR1 is SEHNR and CDR2 FQNEAQ (reference sequence). Trimming took 4 bases from V and 6 from J, leaving 13 bases between them. The CDR3 has 13 residues. In DNA form, the CDR3 reads TGTGCCAGCAGCTGGACAGCGTTTAGCGAGCAGTACTTC. Its protein is CASSWTAFSEQYF.

This clonotype was seen at least ten times. V gene TRBV7-9 combines with J gene TRBJ2-7; D remains ambiguous. V lost 3 bases to trimming and J lost 2 bases, with 8 bases between them. The CDR3 totals 13 residues. Germline V gene lookup returns CDR1 SEHNR and CDR2 FQNEAQ (reference sequence). CDR3: CASSLGGTYEQYV. CDR3 nucleotides: TGTGCCAGCAGCTTGGGTGGGACCTACGAGCAGTACGTC.

This rearrangement joins TRBV29-1 to TRBJ2-5; D uncertain. V was pared by 4 bases and J by 2 bases, with 11 bases between. The CDR3 has 13 amino acids. Looked up from germline, CDR1 is SQVTM and CDR2 is ANQGSEA. CDR3 nucleotides: TGCAGCGTTGGTTGGGCAGAACAAGAGACCCAGTACTTC. Protein product: CSVGWAEQETQYF.

The sample holds a few counts of this clonotype. This chain connects TRBV5-1 to TRBJ1-1; 9 bases are shared with TRBD1. Losses at the gene ends were 5 bases for V and 8 bases for J; bases not matched to a gene: 10. Per germline, CDR1 SGHRS and CDR2 YFSETQ. The CDR3 contains 14 residues. CDR3 in DNA: TGCGCCAGCAGTTTTGTCCCCGGGACAGGGGAAGCTTTCTTT. Amino acids: CASSFVPGTGEAFF.

V gene TRBV29-1 combines with J gene TRBJ1-1, with TRBD1 identical over 9 bases. Germline V gene data show CDR1 as SQVTM and CDR2 as ANQGSEA. The CDR3 runs 15 residues. V lost 6 bases and J lost 6; bases outside the gene matches: 14. CDR3 region: CSVQPSTGGNAEAFF. The CDR3 DNA reads TGCAGCGTCCAACCTTCGACAGGGGGAAACGCTGAAGCTTTCTTT.

The gene calls are TRBV6-1 and TRBJ1-5; no reliable D call. The CDR3 sequence is 15 residues long. The germline V and J ends were trimmed by 1 base and 5 bases, with 12 bases remaining between them. Germline V gives CDR1 MNHNS, CDR2 SASEGT. The chain's CDR3 is CASSEVGPRHQPQHF. CDR3 sequence (DNA): TGTGCCAGCAGTGAAGTAGGCCCACGGCATCAGCCCCAGCATTTT.

This clonotype was detected a few times. This chain joins TRBV9 and TRBJ2-3; unclear D gene. V was cut by 4 bases and J by 0 bases, with 15 bases left in between. This CDR3 is 16 amino acids long. Germline CDR1 and CDR2: SGDLS and YYNGEE. CDR3 amino acids: CASSPRPPTSTDTQYF. For the CDR3, the DNA is TGTGCCAGCAGCCCTCGCCCACCTACTAGCACAGATACGCAGTATTTT.

The chain links TRBV7-6 to TRBJ2-7; a weak D match, TRBD2 (7 bases). Germline V gene lookup returns CDR1 SGHVS and CDR2 FNYEAQ. There are 14 residues in the CDR3. The V gene lost 5 bases and the J gene lost 2 bases, with 13 bases spanning the gap. CDR3: CASSPGGAAYEQYF. CDR3 in DNA: TGTGCCAGCAGCCCGGGGGGCGCGGCCTACGAGCAGTACTTC.

The sample holds many counts of this clonotype. This chain uses TRBV25-1 with TRBJ2-7; 9 nucleotides line up with TRBD1. V gave up 1 base and J gave up 0 bases; unmatched junction bases: 4. The CDR3 spans 16 residues. CDR1 and CDR2 from the germline V gene are MGHDK and SYGVNS. CDR3 in amino acids: CASSELGQGLSYEQYF. Written as DNA, the CDR3 is TGTGCCAGCAGTGAATTGGGACAGGGTCTCTCCTACGAGCAGTACTTC.

The V call is TRBV18, the J call TRBJ2-3; the match to TRBD2 covers 8 bases. Germline V CDR1 and CDR2: KGHSH, LQKENI. With 5 bases clipped from V and 1 base from J, the junction kept 5 bases outside the gene matches. The CDR3 totals 15 residues. The CDR3, as DNA: TGTGCCAGCTCATCGCGGGGGGTTGGCACAGATACGCAGTATTTT. This codes for CASSSRGVGTDTQYF.

This clonotype was counted a few times. This chain joins TRBV12-3 or TRBV12-4 and TRBJ2-1; D possibly corresponds to TRBD1 (6 bases). The V end was cut by 6 bases, the J end by 4 bases, with 19 bases between. The CDR3 runs to 16 residues. DNA of the CDR3: TGTGCCAGCAGCTGGGACAAGGCGCAGTATTACAATGAGCAGTTCTTC. Amino acids: CASSWDKAQYYNEQFF.